This T cell receptor beta chain derives from a study of beta chain features in type 1 diabetes. Background on the study: Summed over all samples, the examined sorted cells came to roughly 110,000,000.

Worth noting for this clone: What it recognizes is unknown.

Deletions cut 7 bases from V and 8 bases from J, with 14 bases between. Germline V gene sequence: CDR1 SQVTM, CDR2 ANQGSEA. CDR3 length: 11 amino acids. Whole-study results and caveats: No resolution was reached here on whether HLA type influences TCRB rearrangement. In patients and controls equally, PCR might favor templates that are shorter.

cDNA synthesis used the whole RNA isolate, giving expressed TCRB sequences. Clones were sequenced by immunoSEQ multiplex PCR, and TCRdb holds only the in-frame ones, with some missing. Of hundreds of thousands of clones listed, more than 65% are singletons. The sample was naive CD4+ T cells from blood. This receptor was obtained from a man aged 25 to 45 in good health. The gene calls are TRBV29-1 and TRBJ1-1, with D hard to call. The CDR3 region has the DNA TGCAGCGCCGCGAATGTTAGAGAAGCTTTCTTT. Its protein is CSAANVREAFF.